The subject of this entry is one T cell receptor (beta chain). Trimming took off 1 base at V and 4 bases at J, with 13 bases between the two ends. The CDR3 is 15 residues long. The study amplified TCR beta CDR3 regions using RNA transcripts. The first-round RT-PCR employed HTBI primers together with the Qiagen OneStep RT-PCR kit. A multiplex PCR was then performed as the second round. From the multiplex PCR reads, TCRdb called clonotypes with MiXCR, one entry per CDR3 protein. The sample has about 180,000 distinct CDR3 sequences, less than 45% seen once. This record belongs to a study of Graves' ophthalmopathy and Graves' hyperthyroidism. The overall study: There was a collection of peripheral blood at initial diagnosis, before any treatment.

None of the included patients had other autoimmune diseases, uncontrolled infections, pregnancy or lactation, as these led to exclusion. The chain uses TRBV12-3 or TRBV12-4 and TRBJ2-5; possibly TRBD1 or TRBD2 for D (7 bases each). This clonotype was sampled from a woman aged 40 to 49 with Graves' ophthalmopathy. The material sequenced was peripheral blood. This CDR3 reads CASSLGPRGGETQYF. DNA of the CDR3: TGTGCCAGCAGTTTAGGTCCCAGGGGGGGAGAGACCCAGTACTTC.